Presented here are 32 T cell receptor gamma chains from one specimen sequenced in a study of human gamma delta and Vdelta1 T cells. TCRdb reran clone calling via CATT on the PCR reads. Among thousands of gamma-chain clones listed, roughly 5.5% were seen once. The sample comprised naive CD27+ Vdelta1 gamma-delta T cells from blood. These receptor sequences come from a human donor in good health.

This clone was detected a few times. A much bigger clone sits one base away, suggesting this may be a read error. The V and J genes are TRGV9 and TRGJ1 or TRGJ2. J gave up 4 bases and V 11 bases, and 5 bases lay outside the gene matches. This CDR3 contains 10 residues. Germline V gene sequence: CDR1 GITISATS, CDR2 ISYDGTV (reference sequence). The CDR3 nucleotides read TGTGCCTGCGGGTATTATAAGAAACTCTTT. Amino acids: CACGYYKKLF.

This clone is medium-sized in the sample. V and J are TRGV2 and TRGJ1 or TRGJ2. Trimming cost V 5 bases and J 7 bases; bases outside gene matches: 8. The CDR3 is made up of 12 amino acids. CDR1 and CDR2 from the germline V gene are EGSNGY and YDSYNSKV. The DNA of the CDR3 is TGTGCCACCTGGGCAGGGGGCTATAAGAAACTCTTT. Translated: CATWAGGYKKLF.

The chain employs TRGV2 and TRGJ1 or TRGJ2. The CDR3 is made up of 13 amino acids. After removal of 3 bases from V and 6 bases from J, the junction contained 8 bases not matched to a gene. The V gene's germline CDR1 is EGSNGY and CDR2 YDSYNSKV. CDR3 sequence: CATWDWHGYKKLF. The CDR3 bases are TGTGCCACCTGGGACTGGCATGGTTATAAGAAACTCTTT.

The rearrangement joins TRGV5 to TRGJ1 or TRGJ2. Germline V gene data show CDR1 as VINAFY and CDR2 as YDVSNSKD. The CDR3 runs to 15 residues. The J segment lost 2 bases and the V segment lost 0 bases, leaving 7 bases of the junction unmatched. The CDR3 reads CATWDRQRYYYKKLF. DNA of the CDR3: TGTGCCACCTGGGACAGGCAGAGGTATTATTATAAGAAACTCTTT.

This clone has a handful of counts. This DNA's translation differs at residue 8 from TCRdb's protein, which comes from a much larger clone; a read error is likely, and the protein shown is translated from the DNA. This chain joins TRGV2 and TRGJ1 or TRGJ2. V lost 1 base and J lost 2; bases outside the gene matches: 5. In germline, CDR1 is EGSNGY, CDR2 YDSYNSKV. The CDR3 has 14 amino acids. The DNA of the CDR3 is TGTGCCACCTGGGACGGACCGTATTATTATAAGAAACTCTTT. This translates into CATWDGPYYYKKLF.

Turning to this clone: The protein here is the DNA translation, as the TCRdb protein differs from it at residue 8. The genes are TRGV8 and TRGJ1 or TRGJ2. The germline CDR1 and CDR2 sequences are VENAVY and YDSYNSRV. J gave up 8 bases and V 2 bases, and 6 bases lay outside the gene matches. The CDR3 is 12 residues long. Here the CDR3 DNA reads TGTGCCACCTGGGATAATAATCATAAGAAACTCTTT. Its protein is CATWDNNHKKLF.

J is TRGJP2 and V is TRGV2. Assignment of the J gene here rests on matching the DNA to germline, because TCRdb gives none. The germline gives CDR1 EGSNGY, CDR2 YDSYNSKV. V gave up 0 bases and J gave up 0 bases; unmatched junction bases: 7. This CDR3 spans 17 amino acids. CDR3 protein: CATWDGPGNSSDWIKTF. The CDR3 DNA reads TGTGCCACCTGGGACGGGCCGGGGAATAGTAGTGATTGGATCAAGACGTTT.

A note on this clone: Given a far larger clone just one base away, this is likely a sequencing read error. The same CDR3 is also encoded by other DNA sequences in this sample. The gene calls are TRGV3 and TRGJ1 or TRGJ2. V dropped 0 bases and J dropped 12; count of bases not matched to a gene: 5. The CDR3 contains 11 residues. CDR1 is VTNTFY, CDR2 YDVSTARD, per germline (reference sequence). CDR3 DNA: TGTGCCACCTGGGACAGGCGTGGGAAACTCTTT. Translated, it gives CATWDRRGKLF.

This clone has only a few counts. A read error likely explains this, since a far larger clone differs by one base. The identical CDR3 is also encoded by other nucleotide sequences in the sample. The V gene is TRGV9, the J gene TRGJP. The CDR3 has 16 residues. Germline lookup yields CDR1 GITISATS and CDR2 ISYDGTV (reference sequence). CDR3 sequence reads: CALWESPELGKKIKVF. The CDR3 DNA sequence: TGTGCCTTGTGGGAGTCTCCAGAGTTAGGCAAAAAAATCAAGGTATTT.

With respect to this clone: A much larger clone lies a single base off, so this may be a read error. The chain carries TRGV3 and TRGJ1 or TRGJ2. TCRdb is silent on the J gene; assignment here came from matching the DNA to germline. The CDR3 runs 20 residues. With V trimmed by 1 base and J by 8 bases, 29 bases remained unmatched. CDR1 and CDR2 from the germline V gene are VTNTFY and YDVSTARD (reference sequence). The CDR3 DNA sequence: TGTGCCACCTGGGACAGTCGCAGGCGCTCTCGCGATAAAGTTGTTGATAAGAAACTCTTT. Its translation: CATWDSRRRSRDKVVDKKLF.

About this clone: At one end the junction does not follow the germline gene, possibly because of a read error. This sample also contains other DNA sequences that code for the same CDR3. V is TRGV9 and J is TRGJ1 or TRGJ2. CDR3 length equals 11 residues. Germline CDR1 and CDR2: GITISATS and ISYDGTV (reference sequence). The CDR3 nucleotides read TGTGCCGGGTGGGGCCATTATAAGAAACTATTT. Encoded protein: CAGWGHYKKLF.

Judged by abundance, this clone is medium-sized. The rearrangement joins TRGV3 to TRGJ1 or TRGJ2. The J gene was not available in TCRdb and was assigned here by matching the DNA to germline segments. The junction had 5 bases not matched to a gene; V was cut back by 0 bases and J by 3 bases. From germline, CDR1 is VTNTFY and CDR2 YDVSTARD (reference sequence). The CDR3 contains 14 residues. CDR3 residues: CATWDRRVYYKKLF. The CDR3 DNA sequence: TGTGCCACCTGGGACAGGCGGGTTTATTATAAGAAACTCTTT.

The chain links TRGV5 to TRGJ1 or TRGJ2. TCRdb does not report a J gene; here it was assigned by matching the DNA to germline references. Unmatched junction bases numbered 15, after V lost 6 bases and J lost 7 bases. CDR1 and CDR2 from the germline V gene are VINAFY and YDVSNSKD. The CDR3 spans 14 residues. The CDR3 DNA sequence: TGTGCCACCTGGCACCCGACGGCGAAGTATAAGAAACTCTTT. It is translated as CATWHPTAKYKKLF.

The J gene is TRGJ1 or TRGJ2, the V gene TRGV3. Germline-derived CDR1 and CDR2 are VTNTFY and YDVSTARD (reference sequence). This CDR3 has 15 residues. The V segment lost 0 bases and the J segment 7 bases; nucleotides outside the gene matches: 12. The CDR3 protein is CATWDRRAGRYKKLF. The CDR3 DNA follows: TGTGCCACCTGGGACAGGCGGGCGGGGAGATATAAGAAACTCTTT.

In its sample, this clone was seen a few times. A read error may explain this, as a much larger clone is one base away. This chain joins TRGV8 and TRGJ1 or TRGJ2. Looked up from germline, CDR1 is VENAVY and CDR2 is YDSYNSRV. CDR3 size: 13 residues. CDR3 protein: CATWDKVHYKKLF. CDR3 in DNA: TGTGCCACCTGGGATAAGGTTCATTATAAGAAACTATTT.

Note on this clone: A far larger clone is off by one base, so a read error is likely. Other DNA sequences in this sample translate to the same CDR3. The V call is TRGV9, the J call TRGJ1 or TRGJ2. The germline gives CDR1 GITISATS, CDR2 ISYDGTV (reference sequence). This CDR3 is 13 amino acids long. In nucleotides, the CDR3 is TGTGCCTTGTGGGAGGTGGCTAGGGATAAGAAACTATTT. The encoded protein is CALWEVARDKKLF.

The genes are TRGV3 and TRGJ1 or TRGJ2. Here the J gene was assigned by germline matching of the DNA, as TCRdb has none. The V gene end was trimmed by 3 bases and the J gene end by 11 bases; junction bases not matched to a gene: 13. The germline V gene has CDR1 VTNTFY and CDR2 YDVSTARD (reference sequence). The CDR3 runs 13 residues. The CDR3 loop is CATWDGTRGEKLF. The CDR3 DNA reads TGTGCCACCTGGGACGGAACGAGGGGGGAGAAACTCTTT.

By proportion, this clone is medium-sized. Other DNA sequences in the sample encode the same CDR3. The V and J genes are TRGV3 and TRGJ1 or TRGJ2. Unmatched junction bases numbered 5, after V lost 0 bases and J lost 12 bases. The germline gives CDR1 VTNTFY, CDR2 YDVSTARD (reference sequence). The CDR3 totals 11 residues. CDR3 region: CATWDRRAKLF. CDR3 nucleotides: TGTGCCACCTGGGACAGGCGCGCGAAACTCTTT.

Comments on this clone: The mismatch at residue 5 between this DNA's translation and the TCRdb protein of a much larger clone likely reflects a read error; the protein shown is translated from the DNA. V is TRGV2 and J is TRGJ1 or TRGJ2. The CDR3 has 16 amino acids. CDR1 is EGSNGY, CDR2 YDSYNSKV, per germline. CDR3 nucleotide sequence: TGTGCCACCTGGGGCGGGCCTGGTTCGGATTATTATAAGAAACTCTTT. This encodes CATWGGPGSDYYKKLF.

In this sample, this clone turned up a few times. TCRdb records a much larger clone's protein for this DNA, with a difference at residue 5 that likely arises from a read error; the protein given is the translation of the DNA. This chain connects TRGV3 to TRGJ1 or TRGJ2. Germline V gene lookup returns CDR1 VTNTFY and CDR2 YDVSTARD (reference sequence). The CDR3 extends over 13 amino acids. CDR3 in DNA: TGTGCCACCTGGTACAGGCCCGGTTATAAGAAACTCTTT. This translates into CATWYRPGYKKLF.

Only a few counts were recorded for this clone. A far bigger clonotype differs at one base, so this is likely a read error. The chain combines TRGV9 with TRGJ1 or TRGJ2. Germline CDR1 GITISATS, CDR2 ISYDGTV (reference sequence). This CDR3 region has 9 residues. Unmatched junction bases numbered 6, after V lost 3 bases and J lost 16 bases. CDR3 coding DNA: TGTGCCTTGTGGGAGAGAAACCTCTTT. Amino acids: CALWERNLF.

A few counts support this clone. A read error is possible here, since a much larger clone lies one base away. The V and J genes are TRGV9 and TRGJP. The CDR3 has 15 amino acids. Germline-derived CDR1 and CDR2 are GITISATS and ISYDGTV (reference sequence). The chain's CDR3 is CALWEVRLGKKIQVF. The CDR3 DNA is TGTGCCTTGTGGGAGGTGCGGTTGGGCAAAAAAATCCAGGTATTT.

This clone appeared a few times. TCRdb pairs this DNA with a much larger clone's protein that differs at residue 9, likely a read error; the protein shown was translated from the DNA. The chain combines TRGV5 with TRGJ1 or TRGJ2. The CDR3 is made up of 14 amino acids. The V gene end was trimmed by 3 bases and the J gene end by 7 bases; junction bases not matched to a gene: 12. Germline V CDR1 and CDR2: VINAFY, YDVSNSKD. The CDR3 region has the DNA TGTGCCACCTGGGACCGCGGTGGGGGGTATAAGAAACTCTTT. It specifies CATWDRGGGYKKLF.

This clone was found a few times. TCRdb assigns this DNA the protein of a much larger clone, which departs from its translation at residue 4; this likely reflects a read error, and the protein shown comes from translating the DNA. V usage is TRGV9 and J usage is TRGJ1 or TRGJ2. Germline assignment: CDR1 GITISATS and CDR2 ISYDGTV (reference sequence). This CDR3 region has 11 residues. The CDR3 is CALCEAYKKLF. Here the CDR3 DNA reads TGTGCCTTGTGTGAGGCTTATAAGAAACTCTTT.

On this clone: This DNA's translation and the protein TCRdb lists, from a much larger clone, do not match at residue 8, likely due to a read error; the protein shown is translated from the DNA. V and J are TRGV9 and TRGJ1 or TRGJ2. V trimming: 0 bases; J trimming: 2 bases; junction bases outside the gene matches: 4. CDR3 length equals 14 residues. Per germline, CDR1 GITISATS and CDR2 ISYDGTV (reference sequence). The CDR3: CALWEVTDYYKKLF. CDR3 nucleotides: TGTGCCTTGTGGGAGGTGACGGATTATTATAAGAAACTCTTT.

In its sample, this clone was seen a few times. TCRdb records a much larger clone's protein for this DNA, with a difference at residue 9 that likely arises from a read error; the protein given is the translation of the DNA. The gene calls are TRGV5 and TRGJ1 or TRGJ2. The CDR3 spans 13 residues. Germline V gene sequence: CDR1 VINAFY, CDR2 YDVSNSKD. CDR3 nucleotides: TGTGCCACCTGGGACAGGCTTTATCATAAGAAACTCTTT. Amino acid sequence: CATWDRLYHKKLF.

By its share, this clone is medium-sized. In the same sample, other DNA sequences code for this CDR3. The J gene is TRGJ1 or TRGJ2, the V gene TRGV2. From germline, CDR1 is EGSNGY and CDR2 YDSYNSKV. V lost 3 bases and J lost 10; bases outside the gene matches: 9. The CDR3 sequence is 12 residues long. In DNA form, the CDR3 reads TGTGCCACCTGGGACTCGGGGTACAAGAAACTCTTT. Translating gives CATWDSGYKKLF.

This clone is classed as medium-sized. The gene calls are TRGV8 and TRGJ1 or TRGJ2. The CDR3 extends over 12 amino acids. J gave up 5 bases and V 2 bases, and 3 bases lay outside the gene matches. Per the germline V gene, CDR1 is VENAVY and CDR2 is YDSYNSRV. In DNA form, the CDR3 reads TGTGCCACCTGGGATAATAATTATAAGAAACTCTTT. Its translation: CATWDNNYKKLF.

Relative to its sample, this clone is medium-sized. This CDR3 is also generated by other DNA sequences in the sample. The rearrangement joins TRGV2 to TRGJ1 or TRGJ2. CDR1 is EGSNGY, CDR2 YDSYNSKV, per germline. After removal of 1 base from V and 5 bases from J, the junction contained 2 bases not matched to a gene. CDR3 length equals 12 residues. The CDR3 region has the DNA TGTGCCACCTGGGACGGACATTATAAGAAACTCTTT. Amino acid sequence: CATWDGHYKKLF.

Concerning this clone: The protein recorded in TCRdb does not match the translated DNA at residue 6; the protein presented here comes from translating the DNA. J is TRGJ1 or TRGJ2 and V is TRGV5. V trimming: 5 bases; J trimming: 3 bases; junction bases outside the gene matches: 4. The CDR3 covers 12 residues. Germline values: CDR1 VINAFY, CDR2 YDVSNSKD. The CDR3 reads CATWAVYYKKLF. The CDR3 DNA follows: TGTGCCACCTGGGCCGTTTATTATAAGAAACTCTTT.

In this sample, this clone turned up a few times. TCRdb has a much larger clone's protein, which differs at residue 7 from the translation of this DNA, likely because of a read error; what is shown is the protein translated from the DNA. The chain joins TRGV9 to TRGJ1 or TRGJ2. CDR1 and CDR2 from the germline V gene are GITISATS and ISYDGTV (reference sequence). The CDR3 covers 10 residues. CDR3 loop: CACGYYQKLF. The CDR3 bases are TGTGCCTGCGGTTATTATCAGAAACTCTTT.

The chain links TRGV3 to TRGJ1 or TRGJ2. From germline, CDR1 is VTNTFY and CDR2 YDVSTARD (reference sequence). Germline trimming cut 5 bases from V and 0 bases from J; bases unmatched to any gene: 10. The length of the CDR3 is 15 residues. CDR3 DNA sequence: TGTGCCACCTGGGCCTGGGGGGTGAATTATTATAAGAAACTCTTT. It codes for CATWAWGVNYYKKLF.